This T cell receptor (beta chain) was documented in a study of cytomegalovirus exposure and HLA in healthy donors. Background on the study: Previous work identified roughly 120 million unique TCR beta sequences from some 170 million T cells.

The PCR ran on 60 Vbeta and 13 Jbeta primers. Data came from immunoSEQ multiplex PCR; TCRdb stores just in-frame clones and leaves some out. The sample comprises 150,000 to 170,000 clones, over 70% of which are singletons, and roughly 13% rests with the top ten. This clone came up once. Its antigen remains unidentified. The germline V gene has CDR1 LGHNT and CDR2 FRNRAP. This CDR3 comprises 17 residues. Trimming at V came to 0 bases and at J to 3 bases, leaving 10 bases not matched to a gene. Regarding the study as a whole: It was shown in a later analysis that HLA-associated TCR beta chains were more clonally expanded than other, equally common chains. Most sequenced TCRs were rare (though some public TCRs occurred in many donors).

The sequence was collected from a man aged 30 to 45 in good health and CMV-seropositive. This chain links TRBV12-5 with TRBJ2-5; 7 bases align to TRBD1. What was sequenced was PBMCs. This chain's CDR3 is CASGLVFGPGQKETQYF. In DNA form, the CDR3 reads TGTGCTAGTGGTTTGGTATTTGGCCCGGGACAGAAAGAGACCCAGTACTTC.